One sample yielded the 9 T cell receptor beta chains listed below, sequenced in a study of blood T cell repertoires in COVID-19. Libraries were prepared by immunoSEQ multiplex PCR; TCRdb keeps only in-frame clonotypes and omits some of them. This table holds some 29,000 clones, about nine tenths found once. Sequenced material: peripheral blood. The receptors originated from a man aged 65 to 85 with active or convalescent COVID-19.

This CDR3 is CASSPDRDQPQHF. In DNA, the CDR3 is TGTGCCAGCAGTCCGGACAGGGATCAGCCCCAGCATTTT. The chain has TRBV28 and TRBJ1-5, with 8 bases that match TRBD1. The trim removed 5 bases at V and 5 bases at J, leaving 2 bases unmatched. The CDR3 extends over 13 amino acids. Germline CDR1 and CDR2: MDHEN and SYDVKM.

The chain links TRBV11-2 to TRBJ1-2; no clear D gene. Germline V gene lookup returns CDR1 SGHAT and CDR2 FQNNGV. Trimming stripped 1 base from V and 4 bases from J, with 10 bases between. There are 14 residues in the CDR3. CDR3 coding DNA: TGTGCCAGCAGCTTAGGGTCAGCGCTCTATGGCTACACCTTC. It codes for CASSLGSALYGYTF.

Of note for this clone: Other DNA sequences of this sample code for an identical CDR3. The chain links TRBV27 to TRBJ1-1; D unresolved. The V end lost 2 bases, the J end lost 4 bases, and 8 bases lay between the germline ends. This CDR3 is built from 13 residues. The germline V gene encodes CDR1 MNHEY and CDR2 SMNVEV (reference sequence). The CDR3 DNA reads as TGTGCCAGCAGTTTACGGAGAGGCACTGAAGCTTTCTTT. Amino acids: CASSLRRGTEAFF.

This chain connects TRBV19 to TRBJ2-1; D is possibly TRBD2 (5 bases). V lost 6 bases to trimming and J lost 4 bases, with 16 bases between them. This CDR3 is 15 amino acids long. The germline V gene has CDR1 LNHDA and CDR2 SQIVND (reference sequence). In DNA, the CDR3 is TGTGCCAGTAGCTGGCCGGGGTCGGGGTACAATGAGCAGTTCTTC. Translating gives CASSWPGSGYNEQFF.

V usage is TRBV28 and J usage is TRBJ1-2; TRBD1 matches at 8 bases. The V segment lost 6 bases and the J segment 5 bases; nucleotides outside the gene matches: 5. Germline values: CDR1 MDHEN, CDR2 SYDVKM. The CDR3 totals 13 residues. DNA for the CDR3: TGTGCCAGCAGCCAGGGGGCTAGGTATGGCTACACCTTC. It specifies CASSQGARYGYTF.

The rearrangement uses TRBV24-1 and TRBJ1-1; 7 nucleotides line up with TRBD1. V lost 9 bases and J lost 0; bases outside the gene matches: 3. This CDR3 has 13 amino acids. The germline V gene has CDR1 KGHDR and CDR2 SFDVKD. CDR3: CATPDRLNTEAFF. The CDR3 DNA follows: TGTGCCACCCCGGACAGGTTGAACACTGAAGCTTTCTTT.

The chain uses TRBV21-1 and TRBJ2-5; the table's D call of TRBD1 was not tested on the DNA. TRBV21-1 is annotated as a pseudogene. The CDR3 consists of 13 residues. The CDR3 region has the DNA TGTGCCAGCACCGAGGACAGGGAGGGGACCCAGTACTTC. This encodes CASTEDREGTQYF.

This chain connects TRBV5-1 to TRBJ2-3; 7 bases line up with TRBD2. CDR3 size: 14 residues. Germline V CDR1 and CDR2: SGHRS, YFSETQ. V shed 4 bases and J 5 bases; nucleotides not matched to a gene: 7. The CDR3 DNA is TGCGCCAGCAGCCCTAGCGGTAGAGAAGATACGCAGTATTTT. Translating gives CASSPSGREDTQYF. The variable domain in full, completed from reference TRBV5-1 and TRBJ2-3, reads KAGVTQTPRYLIKTRGQQVTLSCSPISGHRSVSWYQQTPGQGLQFLFEYFSETQRNKGNFPGRFSGRQFSNSRSEMNVSTLELGDSALYLCASSPSGREDTQYFGPGTRLTVL.

CDR3 sequence reads: CASSSARRNTQYF. For the CDR3, the DNA is TGTGCCAGCAGTTCGGCTAGAAGAAATACGCAGTATTTT. The V gene is TRBV12-3 or TRBV12-4, the J gene TRBJ2-3; D is undetermined. Trimming cost V 4 bases and J 7 bases, with 12 bases left between them. The CDR3 totals 13 residues.